The 22 T cell receptor beta chains below come from one sample, sequenced in a study of OX40 agonist ivuxolimab in advanced cancers. The method behind the library was the immunoSEQ multiplex PCR assay. In TCRdb, the immuneACCESS table is reduced to in-frame sequences with V and J assigned. These tables do not hold every clone; where another copy was compared, an unresolved V gene accounts for under half, and the others remain unexplained. In this sample the table shows about 97,000 clones, roughly nine tenths of which occur a single time. The ten largest clones take up roughly 5.5% of the sample. The material was CD4+ or CD8+ T cells sorted from blood, obtained in a trial of the OX40 agonist ivuxolimab. These TCRs come from an adult with an advanced solid tumor such as melanoma, head and neck, liver or kidney cancer.

The rearrangement links TRBV2 to TRBJ1-5; D is unclear. Trimming took 2 bases from V and 1 from J, leaving 9 bases between them. The germline V gene has CDR1 SNHLY and CDR2 FYNNEI. The CDR3 is 15 amino acids. CDR3 DNA sequence: TGTGCCAGCAGTGAATCTGGTTTCAGCAATCAGCCCCAGCATTTT. Residues: CASSESGFSNQPQHF.

The chain uses TRBV11-3 and TRBJ1-1; 10 bases line up with TRBD1. J gave up 5 bases and V 0 bases, and 15 bases lay outside the gene matches. CDR1 and CDR2 from the germline V gene are SGHNT and YENEEA. This CDR3 has 19 residues. CDR3 DNA sequence: TGTGCCAGCAGCTTAGATGGGCTTGGGACAGGGGAGAGGTATACTGAAGCTTTCTTT. Encoded protein: CASSLDGLGTGERYTEAFF.

This clone came up a few times. V gene TRBV5-1 combines with J gene TRBJ2-1, with 11 bases lining up with TRBD1. CDR3 size: 15 residues. CDR1 SGHRS and CDR2 YFSETQ come from the germline V gene. The V segment lost 1 base and the J segment 7 bases; nucleotides outside the gene matches: 4. The CDR3 sequence: CASSLPGTGGNEQFF. CDR3 coding DNA: TGCGCCAGCAGCTTGCCCGGGACAGGGGGAAATGAGCAGTTCTTC.

The V call is TRBV9, the J call TRBJ1-2; D remains ambiguous. The V gene's germline CDR1 is SGDLS and CDR2 YYNGEE. The CDR3 length is 16 residues. The V gene lost 0 bases and the J gene lost 1 base, with 13 bases spanning the gap. This CDR3 is CASSVAPADHNYGYTF. In nucleotides, the CDR3 is TGTGCCAGCAGCGTAGCTCCGGCAGATCATAACTATGGCTACACCTTC.

This rearrangement joins TRBV27 to TRBJ1-5; D unresolved. This CDR3 is 12 amino acids long. The germline V gene has CDR1 MNHEY and CDR2 SMNVEV (reference sequence). V was pared by 3 bases and J by 2 bases, with 2 bases between. In DNA, the CDR3 is TGTGCCAGCAGTTTTGGCAATCAGCCCCAGCATTTT. Encoded protein: CASSFGNQPQHF.

This sequence joins TRBV27 and TRBJ1-1, with TRBD1 matching over 7 bases. V lost 4 bases to trimming and J lost 5 bases; unmatched junction nucleotides: 7. Germline values: CDR1 MNHEY, CDR2 SMNVEV (reference sequence). The CDR3 length is 14 residues. The CDR3 loop is CASSSYRGETEAFF. The CDR3 nucleotides are TGTGCCAGCAGTTCGTACAGGGGTGAAACTGAAGCTTTCTTT.

The genes are TRBV7-2 and TRBJ2-1; D is uncertain. The CDR3 is 15 residues long. Trimming stripped 0 bases from V and 5 bases from J, with 11 bases between. Germline lookup yields CDR1 SGHTA and CDR2 FQGNSA. CDR3 sequence reads: CASSLAAPLNNEQFF. DNA for the CDR3: TGTGCCAGCAGCTTAGCGGCACCGCTAAACAATGAGCAGTTCTTC.

The chain joins TRBV2 to TRBJ2-5; D ambiguous. Looked up from germline, CDR1 is SNHLY and CDR2 is FYNNEI. V lost 2 bases and J 9 bases, leaving 7 bases between the germline ends. This CDR3 comprises 11 residues. DNA of the CDR3: TGTGCCAGCAGTGAAAAGACCTCCCAGTACTTC. Protein sequence: CASSEKTSQYF.

The chain combines TRBV10-2 with TRBJ2-1; TRBD1 matches at 11 bases. CDR1 is WSHSY and CDR2 is SAAADI in the germline V gene. This CDR3 comprises 16 residues. V shed 4 bases and J 6 bases; nucleotides not matched to a gene: 8. The CDR3 sequence: CASSVTGTGGRNEQFF. As DNA, the CDR3 is TGCGCCAGCAGTGTTACCGGGACAGGGGGGCGCAATGAGCAGTTCTTC.

The rearrangement links TRBV19 to TRBJ2-7; a weak D match, TRBD1 (6 bases). CDR3 length: 14 amino acids. CDR1 and CDR2 (germline): LNHDA, SQIVND (reference sequence). Between the trimmed V and J ends, which lost 6 bases and 5 bases, there was a span of 17 bases. The CDR3 loop is CASSRIPTGNEQYF. The CDR3 DNA follows: TGTGCCAGTAGCCGGATACCCACAGGGAACGAGCAGTACTTC.

The CDR3 sequence is CASSPRGDQPQHF. Written as DNA, the CDR3 is TGTGCCAGCAGCCCACGGGGGGATCAGCCCCAGCATTTT. This chain connects TRBV7-2 to TRBJ1-5; D might be TRBD1 (5 bases). V was clipped by 5 bases and J by 5 bases, with 10 bases between them. Germline V gives CDR1 SGHTA, CDR2 FQGNSA. CDR3 length equals 13 residues.

The chain recombines TRBV5-6 with TRBJ1-2, with a possible D match to TRBD1 (5 bases). This CDR3 is built from 14 residues. From germline, CDR1 is SGHDT and CDR2 YYEEEE. V lost 4 bases and J lost 3, with 13 bases in between. The CDR3 spells CASSGGVSHYGYTF. The CDR3 coding sequence is TGTGCCAGCAGCGGGGGGGTCTCCCACTATGGCTACACCTTC.

This clone was observed a few times. The V call is TRBV2, the J call TRBJ1-1; tentatively, D is TRBD1 (6 bases). The germline V and J ends were trimmed by 1 base and 1 base, with 10 bases remaining between them. Germline loops: CDR1 SNHLY, CDR2 FYNNEI. The CDR3 is 15 residues long. The CDR3 DNA is TGTGCCAGCAGTGAAGAGGGGGGGGCGAACACTGAAGCTTTCTTT. Translated: CASSEEGGANTEAFF.

The chain has TRBV4-2 and TRBJ2-5; weak D call: TRBD2 (7 bases). The length of the CDR3 is 15 residues. Between the trimmed V and J ends, which lost 4 bases and 5 bases, there was a span of 17 bases. In germline, CDR1 is LGHNA, CDR2 YNFKEQ. The CDR3 DNA sequence: TGTGCCAGCAGCCGAGGACTAGGGGGAGGGGAGACCCAGTACTTC. Translated: CASSRGLGGGETQYF.

The V gene is TRBV2, the J gene TRBJ1-4; D call uncertain. Germline values: CDR1 SNHLY, CDR2 FYNNEI. CDR3 size: 13 residues. Trimming took off 4 bases at V and 5 bases at J, with 8 bases between the two ends. CDR3 coding DNA: TGTGCCAGCAGTGGACGGATGAATGAAAAACTGTTTTTT. It is translated as CASSGRMNEKLFF.

The chain employs TRBV7-9 and TRBJ1-2; tentative D call: TRBD1 (5 bases). V lost 5 bases, J lost 5 bases, and 21 bases lay in between. Germline loops: CDR1 SEHNR, CDR2 FQNEAQ (reference sequence). The CDR3 extends over 16 amino acids. CDR3 coding DNA: TGTGCCAGCAGCCAAGTCATGTGGGACTCATTTTATGGCTACACCTTC. It translates to CASSQVMWDSFYGYTF. Variable domain in full (rest from reference TRBV7-9 and TRBJ1-2): DTGVSQNPRHKITKRGQNVTFRCDPISEHNRLYWYRQTLGQGPEFLTYFQNEAQLEKSRLLSDRFSAERPKGSFSTLEIQRTEQGDSAMYLCASSQVMWDSFYGYTFGSGTRLTVV.

This chain uses TRBV11-2 with TRBJ1-1, with D maybe TRBD1 (6 bases). CDR1 and CDR2 (germline): SGHAT, FQNNGV. V was clipped by 5 bases and J by 5 bases, with 21 bases between them. This CDR3 is 16 amino acids long. The CDR3 reads CASSQQGSWRETEAFF. The CDR3 coding sequence is TGTGCCAGCAGCCAGCAGGGGTCGTGGAGAGAGACTGAAGCTTTCTTT.

V gene TRBV10-2 combines with J gene TRBJ2-3; 10 nucleotides agree with TRBD1. Germline CDR1 and CDR2: WSHSY and SAAADI. The CDR3 length is 15 residues. Trimming cost V 4 bases and J 5 bases; bases outside gene matches: 6. CDR3 DNA: TGCGCCAGCAGTGCAAGGGACAGGGGAAGAGATACGCAGTATTTT. Encoded protein: CASSARDRGRDTQYF.

The V call is TRBV19, the J call TRBJ1-1, with unresolved D. Per germline, CDR1 LNHDA and CDR2 SQIVND (reference sequence). CDR3 length: 14 residues. Trimming stripped 7 bases from V and 1 base from J, with 13 bases between. The CDR3 region has the DNA TGTGCCAGTACTACGCGTAACCGGAACACTGAAGCTTTCTTT. Amino acid sequence: CASTTRNRNTEAFF.

The chain couples TRBV18 to TRBJ2-1; 9 bases are shared with TRBD2. The CDR3 extends over 16 amino acids. CDR1 and CDR2 from the germline V gene are KGHSH and LQKENI. V lost 4 bases to trimming and J lost 4 bases; unmatched junction nucleotides: 8. CDR3 in amino acids: CASSLSSGGTYNEQFF. In DNA form, the CDR3 reads TGTGCCAGCTCACTGAGTAGCGGGGGAACATACAATGAGCAGTTCTTC.

This sequence joins TRBV6-5 and TRBJ1-6; D unclear. The CDR3 totals 15 residues. V shed 4 bases and J shed 5 bases, with 12 bases lying between them. In germline, CDR1 is MNHEY, CDR2 SVGAGI. The DNA for the CDR3 is TGTGCCAGCAGTTTTTTGTCCCGGGATAATTCACCCCTCCACTTT. Protein sequence: CASSFLSRDNSPLHF.

The chain links TRBV2 to TRBJ1-3; D gene ambiguous. The germline V gene encodes CDR1 SNHLY and CDR2 FYNNEI. Between the trimmed V and J ends, which lost 8 bases and 0 bases, there was a span of 11 bases. The CDR3 covers 14 residues. CDR3 protein: CASSPGISGNTIYF. In nucleotides, the CDR3 is TGTGCCAGCTCCCCGGGGATCTCTGGAAACACCATATATTTT.